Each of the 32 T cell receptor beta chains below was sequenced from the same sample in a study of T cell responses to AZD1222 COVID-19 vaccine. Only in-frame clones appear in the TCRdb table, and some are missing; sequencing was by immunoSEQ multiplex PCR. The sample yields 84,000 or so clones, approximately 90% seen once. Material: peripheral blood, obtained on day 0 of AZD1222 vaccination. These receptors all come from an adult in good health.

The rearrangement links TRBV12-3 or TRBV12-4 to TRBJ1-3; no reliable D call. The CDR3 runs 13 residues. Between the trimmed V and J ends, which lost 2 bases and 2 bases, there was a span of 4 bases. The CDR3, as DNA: TGTGCCAGCAGTTTAATGGCTGGAAACACCATATATTTT. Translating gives CASSLMAGNTIYF.

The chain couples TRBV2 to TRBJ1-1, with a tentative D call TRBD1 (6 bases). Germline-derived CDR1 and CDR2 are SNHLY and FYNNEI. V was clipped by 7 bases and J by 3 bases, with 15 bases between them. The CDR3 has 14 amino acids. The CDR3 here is CASNRWTEDTEAFF. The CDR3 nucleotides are TGTGCCAGCAATCGTTGGACAGAGGACACTGAAGCTTTCTTT.

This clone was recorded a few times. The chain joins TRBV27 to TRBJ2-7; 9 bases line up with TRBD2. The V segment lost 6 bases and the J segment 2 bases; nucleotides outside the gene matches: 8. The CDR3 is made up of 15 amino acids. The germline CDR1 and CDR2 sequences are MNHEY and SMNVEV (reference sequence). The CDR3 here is CASRFETSGPYEQYF. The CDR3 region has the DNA TGTGCCAGCAGGTTTGAGACTAGCGGACCCTACGAGCAGTACTTC.

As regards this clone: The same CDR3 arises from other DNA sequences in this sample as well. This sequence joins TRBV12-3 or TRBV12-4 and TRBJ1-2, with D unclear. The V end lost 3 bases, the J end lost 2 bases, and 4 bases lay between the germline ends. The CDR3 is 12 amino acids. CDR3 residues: CASSFGNYGYTF. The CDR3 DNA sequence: TGTGCCAGCAGTTTCGGGAACTATGGCTACACCTTC.

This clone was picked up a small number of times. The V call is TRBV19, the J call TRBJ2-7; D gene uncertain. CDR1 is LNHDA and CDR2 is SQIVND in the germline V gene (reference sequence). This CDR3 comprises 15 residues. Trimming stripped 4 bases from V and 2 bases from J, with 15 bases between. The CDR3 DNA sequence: TGTGCCAGTAGTAACCCGGGCGGACGGACCTACGAGCAGTACTTC. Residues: CASSNPGGRTYEQYF.

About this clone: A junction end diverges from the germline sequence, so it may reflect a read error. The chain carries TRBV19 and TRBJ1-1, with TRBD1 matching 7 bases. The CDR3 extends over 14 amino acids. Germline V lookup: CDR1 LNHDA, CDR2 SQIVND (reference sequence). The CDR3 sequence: CASSMGQLNTEVFF. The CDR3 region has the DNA TGTGCCAGTAGTATGGGACAGCTAAACACTGAAGTTTTCTTT.

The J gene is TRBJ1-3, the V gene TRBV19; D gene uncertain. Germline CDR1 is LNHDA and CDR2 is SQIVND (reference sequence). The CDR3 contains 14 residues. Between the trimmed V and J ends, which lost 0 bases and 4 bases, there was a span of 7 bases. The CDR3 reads CASSIEVYGNTIYF. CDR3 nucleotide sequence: TGTGCCAGTAGTATAGAGGTCTACGGAAACACCATATATTTT. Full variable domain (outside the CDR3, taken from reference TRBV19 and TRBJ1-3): DGGITQSPKYLFRKEGQNVTLSCEQNLNHDAMYWYRQDPGQGLRLIYYSQIVNDFQKGDIAEGYSVSREKKESFPLTVTSAQKNPTAFYLCASSIEVYGNTIYFGEGSWLTVV.

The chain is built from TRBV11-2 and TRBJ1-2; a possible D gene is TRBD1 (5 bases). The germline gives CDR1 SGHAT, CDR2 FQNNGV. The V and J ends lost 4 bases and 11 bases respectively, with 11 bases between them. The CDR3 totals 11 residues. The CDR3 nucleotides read TGTGCCAGCAGCTCCAGGGCACTTTACACCTTC. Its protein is CASSSRALYTF.

Here the CDR3 DNA reads TGCGCCAGCAGCTTGTTGGACTCCCAAGAGACCCAGTACTTC. Amino acids: CASSLLDSQETQYF. This chain uses TRBV5-1 with TRBJ2-5; tentative D call: TRBD2 (5 bases). Trimming took 1 base from V and 1 from J, leaving 8 bases between them. The CDR3 sequence is 14 residues long. Germline values: CDR1 SGHRS, CDR2 YFSETQ.

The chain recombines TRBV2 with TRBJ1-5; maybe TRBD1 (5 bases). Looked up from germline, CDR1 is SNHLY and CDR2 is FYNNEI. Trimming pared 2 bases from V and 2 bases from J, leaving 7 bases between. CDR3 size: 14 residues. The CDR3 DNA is TGTGCCAGCAGTGAACGGGACGGCAATCAGCCCCAGCATTTT. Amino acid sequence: CASSERDGNQPQHF.

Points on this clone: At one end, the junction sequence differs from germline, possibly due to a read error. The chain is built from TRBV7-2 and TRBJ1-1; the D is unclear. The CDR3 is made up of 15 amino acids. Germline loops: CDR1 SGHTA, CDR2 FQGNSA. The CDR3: CASSLDILMNAEAFF. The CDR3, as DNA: TGTGCCAGCAGCTTAGATATCCTTATGAACGCTGAAGCTTTCTTT.

The CDR3 bases are TGTGCCAGCAGTTCTTTGACAGGGGTTGATCAGCCCCAGCATTTT. Residues: CASSSLTGVDQPQHF. The chain combines TRBV28 with TRBJ1-5, with TRBD1 matching over 8 bases. The V gene's germline CDR1 is MDHEN and CDR2 SYDVKM. The CDR3 is 15 residues long. J gave up 5 bases and V 4 bases, and 7 bases lay outside the gene matches.

DNA of the CDR3: TGTGCCAGCAGCTTAGCCGTTGTAGGGGTTACGTCTAATGAAAAACTGTTTTTT. This sequence encodes CASSLAVVGVTSNEKLFF. The genes are TRBV7-9 and TRBJ1-4; possibly TRBD1 for D (5 bases). The V end lost 0 bases, the J end lost 3 bases, and 17 bases lay between the germline ends. This CDR3 contains 18 residues. Germline lookup yields CDR1 SEHNR and CDR2 FQNEAQ (reference sequence).

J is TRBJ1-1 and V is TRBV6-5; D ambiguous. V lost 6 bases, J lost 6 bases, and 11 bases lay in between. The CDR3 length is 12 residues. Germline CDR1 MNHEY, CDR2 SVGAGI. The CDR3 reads CASSEGRPEAFF. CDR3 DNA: TGTGCCAGCAGCGAGGGTAGGCCTGAAGCTTTCTTT.

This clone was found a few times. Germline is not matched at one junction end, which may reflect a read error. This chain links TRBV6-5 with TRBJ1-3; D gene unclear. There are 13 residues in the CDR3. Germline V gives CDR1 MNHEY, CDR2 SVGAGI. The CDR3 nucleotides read TGTGCCAGCAGCCGGGAGCCTGGGAACACCATATATTTT. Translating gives CASSREPGNTIYF.

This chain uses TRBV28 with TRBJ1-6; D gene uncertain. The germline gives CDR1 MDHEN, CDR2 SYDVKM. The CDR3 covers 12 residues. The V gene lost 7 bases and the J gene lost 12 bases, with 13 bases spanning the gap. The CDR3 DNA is TGTGCCAGCAAGCGATTGGCCGGACCCCTCCACTTT. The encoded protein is CASKRLAGPLHF. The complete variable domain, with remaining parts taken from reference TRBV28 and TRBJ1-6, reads DVKVTQSSRYLVKRTGEKVFLECVQDMDHENMFWYRQDPGLGLRLIYFSYDVKMKEKGDIPEGYSVSREKKERFSLILESASTNQTSMYLCASKRLAGPLHFGNGTRLTVT.

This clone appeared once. The CDR3 spells CASSPGVSQPQHF. The CDR3 coding sequence is TGTGCCAGCTCACCCGGGGTAAGCCAGCCCCAGCATTTT. This chain links TRBV18 with TRBJ1-5, with no clear D. The CDR3 is 13 residues long. V was pared by 3 bases and J by 7 bases, with 10 bases between. Germline V gene sequence: CDR1 KGHSH, CDR2 LQKENI. Combining the CDR3 with reference TRBV18 and TRBJ1-5 gives the whole variable domain NAGVMQNPRHLVRRRGQEARLRCSPMKGHSHVYWYRQLPEEGLKFMVYLQKENIIDESGMPKERFSAEFPKEGPSILRIQQVVRGDSAAYFCASSPGVSQPQHFGDGTRLSIL.

Here the CDR3 DNA reads TGTGCTAGTGGTTTGGTAGTTGCGCAGGGGACCTTCTACGAGCAGTACTTC. Translating it yields CASGLVVAQGTFYEQYF. The rearrangement joins TRBV12-5 to TRBJ2-7; D possibly corresponds to TRBD1 (6 bases). Per the germline V gene, CDR1 is LGHNT and CDR2 is FRNRAP. This CDR3 region has 17 residues. Trimming removed 0 bases at V and 3 bases at J, with 18 bases between.

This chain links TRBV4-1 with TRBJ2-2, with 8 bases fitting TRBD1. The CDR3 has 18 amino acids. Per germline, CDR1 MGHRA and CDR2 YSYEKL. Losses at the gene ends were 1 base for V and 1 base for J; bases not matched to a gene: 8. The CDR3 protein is CASSQVGSGTGNTGELFF. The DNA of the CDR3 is TGCGCCAGCAGCCAAGTGGGATCTGGGACAGGGAACACCGGGGAGCTGTTTTTT.

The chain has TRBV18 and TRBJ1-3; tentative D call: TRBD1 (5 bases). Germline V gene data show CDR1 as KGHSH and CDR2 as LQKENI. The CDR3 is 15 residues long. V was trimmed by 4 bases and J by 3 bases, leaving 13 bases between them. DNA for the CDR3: TGTGCCAGCTCACGAAGCGGACAAGATGGAAACACCATATATTTT. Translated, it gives CASSRSGQDGNTIYF.

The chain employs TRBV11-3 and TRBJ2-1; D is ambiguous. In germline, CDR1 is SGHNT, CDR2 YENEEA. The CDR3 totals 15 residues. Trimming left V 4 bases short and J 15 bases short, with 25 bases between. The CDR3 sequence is CASSCIVGNLPYRFF. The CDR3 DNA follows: TGTGCCAGCAGCTGTATAGTAGGGAACCTTCCATACCGGTTCTTC.

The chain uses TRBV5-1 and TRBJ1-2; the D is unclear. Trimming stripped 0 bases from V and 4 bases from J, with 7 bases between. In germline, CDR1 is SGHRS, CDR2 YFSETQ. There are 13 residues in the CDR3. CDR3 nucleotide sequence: TGCGCCAGCAGCTTGGGGCACTCCTATGGCTACACCTTC. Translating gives CASSLGHSYGYTF. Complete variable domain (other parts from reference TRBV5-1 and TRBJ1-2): KAGVTQTPRYLIKTRGQQVTLSCSPISGHRSVSWYQQTPGQGLQFLFEYFSETQRNKGNFPGRFSGRQFSNSRSEMNVSTLELGDSALYLCASSLGHSYGYTFGSGTRLTVV.

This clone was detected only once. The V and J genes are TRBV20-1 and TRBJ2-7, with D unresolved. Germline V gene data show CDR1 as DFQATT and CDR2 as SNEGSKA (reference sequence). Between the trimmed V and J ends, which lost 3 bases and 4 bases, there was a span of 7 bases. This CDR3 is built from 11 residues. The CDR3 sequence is CSARELYEQYF. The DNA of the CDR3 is TGCAGTGCTAGGGAGTTGTACGAGCAGTACTTC.

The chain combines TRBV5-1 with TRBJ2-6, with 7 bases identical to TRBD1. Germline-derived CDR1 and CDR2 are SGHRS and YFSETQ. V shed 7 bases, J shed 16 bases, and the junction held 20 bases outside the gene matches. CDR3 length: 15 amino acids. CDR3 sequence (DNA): TGCGCCAGCTCAGACACCCGGGACAGCTCCCTCGGACTGACTTTC. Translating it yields CASSDTRDSSLGLTF.

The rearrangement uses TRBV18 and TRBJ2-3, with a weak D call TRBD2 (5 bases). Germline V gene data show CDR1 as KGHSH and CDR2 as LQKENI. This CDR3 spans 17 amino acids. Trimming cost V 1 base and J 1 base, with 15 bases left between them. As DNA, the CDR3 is TGTGCCAGCTCACCACGAGGGCCGGGCGGTGGCACAGATACGCAGTATTTT. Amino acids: CASSPRGPGGGTDTQYF.

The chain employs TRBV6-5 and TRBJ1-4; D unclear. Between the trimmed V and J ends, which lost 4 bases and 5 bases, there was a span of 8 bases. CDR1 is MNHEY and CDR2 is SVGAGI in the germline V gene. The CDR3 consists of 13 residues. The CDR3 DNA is TGTGCCAGCAGTTCGAGACGGAATGAAAAACTGTTTTTT. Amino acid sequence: CASSSRRNEKLFF.

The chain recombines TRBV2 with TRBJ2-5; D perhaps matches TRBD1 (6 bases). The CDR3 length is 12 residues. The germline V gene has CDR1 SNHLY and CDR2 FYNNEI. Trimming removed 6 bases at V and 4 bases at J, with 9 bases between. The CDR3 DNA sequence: TGTGCCAGCAGCCAGGGGAGAGAGACCCAGTACTTC. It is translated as CASSQGRETQYF.

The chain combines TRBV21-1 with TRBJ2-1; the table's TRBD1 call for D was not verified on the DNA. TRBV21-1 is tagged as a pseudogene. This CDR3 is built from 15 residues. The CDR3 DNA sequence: TGTGCCAGCAGCACCCCTTTAACAGGGTTCAATGAGCAGTTCTTC. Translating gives CASSTPLTGFNEQFF.

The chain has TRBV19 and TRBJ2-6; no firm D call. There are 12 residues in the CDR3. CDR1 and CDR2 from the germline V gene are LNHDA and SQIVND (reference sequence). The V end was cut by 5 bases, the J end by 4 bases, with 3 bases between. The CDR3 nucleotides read TGTGCCAGTAGTTTCGGGGCCAACGTCCTGACTTTC. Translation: CASSFGANVLTF.

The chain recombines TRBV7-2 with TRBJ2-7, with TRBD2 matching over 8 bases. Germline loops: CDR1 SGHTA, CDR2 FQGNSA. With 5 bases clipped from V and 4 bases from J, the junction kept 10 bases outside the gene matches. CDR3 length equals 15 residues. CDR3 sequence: CASSPGGAKRYEQYF. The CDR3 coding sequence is TGTGCCAGCAGCCCGGGGGGGGCCAAAAGATACGAGCAGTACTTC. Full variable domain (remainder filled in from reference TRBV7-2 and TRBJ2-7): GAGVSQSPSNKVTEKGKDVELRCDPISGHTALYWYRQSLGQGLEFLIYFQGNSAPDKSGLPSDRFSAERTGGSVSTLTIQRTQQEDSAVYLCASSPGGAKRYEQYFGPGTRLTVT.

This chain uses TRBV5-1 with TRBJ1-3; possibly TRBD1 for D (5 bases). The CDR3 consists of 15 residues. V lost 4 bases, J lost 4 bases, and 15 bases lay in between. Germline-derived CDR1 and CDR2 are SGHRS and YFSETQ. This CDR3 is CASSPGQGGGNTIYF. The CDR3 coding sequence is TGCGCCAGCAGCCCAGGCCAGGGCGGAGGAAACACCATATATTTT.

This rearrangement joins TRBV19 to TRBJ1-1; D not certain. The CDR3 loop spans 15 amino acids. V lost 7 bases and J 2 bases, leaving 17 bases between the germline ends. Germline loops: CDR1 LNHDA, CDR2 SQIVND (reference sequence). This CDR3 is CASTSSGRRNTEAFF. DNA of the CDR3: TGTGCCAGTACTAGCTCCGGGCGCCGCAACACTGAAGCTTTCTTT.